This passage covers 20 T cell receptor beta chains from one sample sequenced in a study of early T cells in non-severe SARS-CoV-2 infection. TCRdb re-called the 5' RACE reads through MiXCR, storing one row per CDR3 protein. Of roughly 100,000 distinct CDR3 sequences listed, around 15% are singletons. Sequenced input: whole blood. These receptors came from an adult who was a healthcare worker with PCR-confirmed SARS-CoV-2 infection or an uninfected control (not recorded which).

This clonotype was picked up many times. The V and J genes are TRBV3-1 and TRBJ1-1; D is uncertain. Trimming removed 5 bases at V and 1 base at J, with 11 bases between. CDR3 length: 14 amino acids. Germline V gene sequence: CDR1 LGHDT, CDR2 YNNKEL (reference sequence). CDR3 coding DNA: TGTGCCAGCAGCACCTCCGGGAGGAACACTGAAGCTTTCTTT. Its protein is CASSTSGRNTEAFF.

This clonotype has a handful of counts. The chain recombines TRBV20-1 with TRBJ2-7; 10 positions match TRBD1. The V segment lost 2 bases and the J segment 1 base; nucleotides outside the gene matches: 2. This CDR3 contains 14 residues. The germline CDR1 and CDR2 sequences are DFQATT and SNEGSKA (reference sequence). In nucleotides, the CDR3 is TGCAGTGCTAGACCGGGACAGGGGTCCTACGAGCAGTACTTC. This translates into CSARPGQGSYEQYF.

In its sample, this clonotype was seen many times. V usage is TRBV7-3 and J usage is TRBJ2-3; D perhaps matches TRBD1 (6 bases). Per germline, CDR1 SGHTA and CDR2 FQGTGA. The V end was cut by 2 bases, the J end by 3 bases, with 6 bases between. There are 13 residues in the CDR3. The chain's CDR3 is CASSLQGTDTQYF. CDR3 nucleotides: TGTGCCAGCAGCTTACAGGGGACAGATACGCAGTATTTT.

The genes are TRBV12-3 or TRBV12-4 and TRBJ1-1; D might be TRBD1 (5 bases). The CDR3 contains 15 residues. Trimming removed 3 bases from V and 6 bases from J, with 17 bases in between. In nucleotides, the CDR3 is TGTGCCAGCAGTTTCGGGGGACGACGGGTCGCTGAAGCTTTCTTT. Encoded protein: CASSFGGRRVAEAFF.

The chain is built from TRBV10-3 and TRBJ2-5; D may be TRBD1 (6 bases). CDR3 length: 13 residues. Trimming stripped 7 bases from V and 2 bases from J, with 11 bases between. The germline V gene has CDR1 ENHRY and CDR2 SYGVKD. The CDR3 protein is CAITGDRQETQYF. The CDR3 nucleotides are TGTGCCATCACCGGAGACAGGCAAGAGACCCAGTACTTC.

The chain joins TRBV5-6 to TRBJ1-1, with D perhaps TRBD1 (6 bases). CDR3 length: 16 residues. Trimming shortened V by 3 bases and J by 0 bases, and 15 bases separated the two germline ends. Germline CDR1 and CDR2: SGHDT and YYEEEE. DNA of the CDR3: TGTGCCAGCAGCTCCCGGGCGGGGGCTTTGAACACTGAAGCTTTCTTT. Protein: CASSSRAGALNTEAFF.

The chain carries TRBV20-1 and TRBJ1-1; D remains unclear. The V end lost 0 bases, the J end lost 6 bases, and 11 bases lay between the germline ends. Germline V gene lookup returns CDR1 DFQATT and CDR2 SNEGSKA (reference sequence). The CDR3 is 13 residues long. The CDR3 bases are TGCAGTGCTAGAGATTCGGGGATCCCTGAAGCTTTCTTT. It specifies CSARDSGIPEAFF.

V gene TRBV29-1 combines with J gene TRBJ2-7; a weak D match, TRBD1 (6 bases). The CDR3 sequence is 13 residues long. V gave up 0 bases and J gave up 5 bases, with 11 bases separating them. From germline, CDR1 is SQVTM and CDR2 ANQGSEA. The CDR3 DNA is TGCAGCGTTGAAGACCAGGGGTCCCACGAGCAGTACTTC. Translating gives CSVEDQGSHEQYF.

The chain employs TRBV12-3 or TRBV12-4 and TRBJ2-2; 8 bases are shared with TRBD2. The CDR3 runs 16 residues. V gave up 6 bases and J gave up 0 bases; unmatched junction bases: 6. CDR3 sequence: CASSPAGAANTGELFF. The CDR3 region has the DNA TGTGCCAGCAGCCCAGCGGGGGCCGCGAACACCGGGGAGCTGTTTTTT.

This clonotype has a count of ten or more. The V and J genes are TRBV29-1 and TRBJ1-2, with D tentatively TRBD1 (6 bases). Trimming took off 6 bases at V and 4 bases at J, with 18 bases between the two ends. Per germline, CDR1 SQVTM and CDR2 ANQGSEA. This CDR3 is built from 14 residues. In DNA, the CDR3 is TGCAGCGTCGCCATTACGGACAGCCCCTATGGCTACACCTTC. Its translation: CSVAITDSPYGYTF. Combining the CDR3 with reference TRBV29-1 and TRBJ1-2 gives the whole variable domain SAVISQKPSRDICQRGTSLTIQCQVDSQVTMMFWYRQQPGQSLTLIATANQGSEATYESGFVIDKFPISRPNLTFSTLTVSNMSPEDSSIYLCSVAITDSPYGYTFGSGTRLTVV.

The chain has TRBV20-1 and TRBJ2-1, with D perhaps matching TRBD1 or TRBD2 (6 bases each). This CDR3 has 16 amino acids. The V end was cut by 3 bases, the J end by 8 bases, with 23 bases between. Germline assignment: CDR1 DFQATT and CDR2 SNEGSKA (reference sequence). The CDR3 protein is CSARFNVPLGGHEQFF. CDR3 DNA sequence: TGCAGTGCTAGGTTCAACGTACCTTTGGGGGGCCATGAGCAGTTCTTC.

This clonotype showed up just a few times. This chain uses TRBV2 with TRBJ2-7; no definite D call. CDR3 length equals 13 residues. Germline loops: CDR1 SNHLY, CDR2 FYNNEI. Trimming removed 6 bases at V and 2 bases at J, with 11 bases between. In nucleotides, the CDR3 is TGTGCCAGCAGCCCTGACTTGACCTACGAGCAGTACTTC. This translates into CASSPDLTYEQYF.

This clonotype has only a few counts. The V and J genes are TRBV11-2 and TRBJ1-3; 7 positions match TRBD1. The V and J ends lost 6 bases and 5 bases, in that order; junction bases with no gene match: 10. The CDR3 contains 15 residues. Germline CDR1 reads SGHAT; CDR2 reads FQNNGV. The CDR3 sequence: CASRLTGAARNTIYF. DNA of the CDR3: TGTGCCAGCAGGCTCACAGGGGCTGCGAGAAACACCATATATTTT.

The chain employs TRBV27 and TRBJ1-4; D remains ambiguous. This CDR3 spans 14 amino acids. Trimming shortened V by 3 bases and J by 2 bases, and 7 bases separated the two germline ends. The germline CDR1 and CDR2 sequences are MNHEY and SMNVEV (reference sequence). The CDR3 protein is CASSFAGTNEKLFF. CDR3 in DNA: TGTGCCAGCAGTTTCGCCGGTACTAATGAAAAACTGTTTTTT.

This clonotype was seen only a few times. The chain links TRBV7-2 to TRBJ2-5; D is perhaps TRBD1 (5 bases). CDR3 length: 15 amino acids. Germline values: CDR1 SGHTA, CDR2 FQGNSA. V was shortened by 0 bases and J by 3 bases, with 11 bases between the two germline ends. Written as DNA, the CDR3 is TGTGCCAGCAGCTTAGCGTCGGGCAGGGAAGAGACCCAGTACTTC. It translates to CASSLASGREETQYF.

The rearrangement links TRBV7-8 to TRBJ2-3, with D tentatively TRBD2 (6 bases). Germline-derived CDR1 and CDR2 are SGHVS and FQNEAQ. V gave up 3 bases and J gave up 1 base, with 11 bases separating them. The CDR3 covers 15 residues. CDR3 DNA: TGTGCCAGCAGCTTCGGGAGTGGAGGCACAGATACGCAGTATTTT. Amino acid sequence: CASSFGSGGTDTQYF.

The sample holds a few counts of this clonotype. CDR3 region: CASSFSQSYGYTF. The CDR3 nucleotides are TGTGCCAGCAGTTTTTCCCAGAGCTATGGCTACACCTTC. The chain employs TRBV27 and TRBJ1-2, with unresolved D. With 3 bases removed from V and 4 bases from J, the gap between germline ends came to 9 bases. Germline V gene data show CDR1 as MNHEY and CDR2 as SMNVEV (reference sequence). This CDR3 is 13 amino acids long.

This clonotype has a handful of counts. The chain combines TRBV20-1 with TRBJ2-7; 7 bases agree with TRBD2. The CDR3 spans 14 residues. The junction had 8 bases not matched to a gene; V was cut back by 6 bases and J by 0 bases. Germline V lookup: CDR1 DFQATT, CDR2 SNEGSKA (reference sequence). CDR3 DNA sequence: TGCAGTGCCCCGACCGGGGGGTTCTCCTACGAGCAGTACTTC. This encodes CSAPTGGFSYEQYF.

This chain connects TRBV5-4 to TRBJ2-3, with 7 bases identical to TRBD1. V lost 4 bases and J lost 1; bases outside the gene matches: 6. Germline CDR1 and CDR2: SGHNT and YYREEE (reference sequence). This CDR3 is 15 amino acids long. CDR3 amino acids: CASSRRDRRTDTQYF. CDR3 in DNA: TGTGCCAGCAGCCGCCGGGACAGACGCACAGATACGCAGTATTTT.

Ten or more counts support this clonotype. CDR3 coding DNA: TGTGCCATCAGTGAAAGGAGGGAAGCTTTCTTT. The encoded protein is CAISERREAFF. The chain is built from TRBV10-3 and TRBJ1-1; D remains ambiguous. The CDR3 sequence is 11 residues long. V lost 3 bases to trimming and J lost 8 bases, with 7 bases between them. Per germline, CDR1 ENHRY and CDR2 SYGVKD.